Below, one T cell receptor (beta chain) is given with its context. This sample was taken from a study of blood T cell repertoires in COVID-19. Across the study: Sources were T cells, B-cell-depleted T cells, or PBMCs; the material itself was cDNA or gDNA.

Authors' methods: The assay estimated nucleated cells by amplifying reference gene primers. Measured with immunoSEQ multiplex PCR; TCRdb has only the in-frame clones, and not every one. V, J and clone size are those of that table, while D and trimming were read from the DNA. The table shows 110,000 or so clones, with over 65% occurring only once. Germline CDR1 reads LNHDA; CDR2 reads SQIVND (reference sequence). This CDR3 is built from 16 residues. The ends lost 4 bases at V and 0 bases at J; junction bases unmatched: 4. The chain recombines TRBV19 with TRBJ1-4, with 8 bases matching TRBD1. Sample: peripheral blood. The sequence was collected from a woman between 35 and 50 years old with acute or convalescent COVID-19. CDR3 DNA: TGTGCCAGTAGTAGACAGGGGACGGCAACTAATGAAAAACTGTTTTTT. Translation: CASSRQGTATNEKLFF.